This T cell receptor (beta chain) was recorded in a study of beta chain features in type 1 diabetes. Broader study findings: A moderate, significant TCRB CDR3 shortening appeared in type 1 diabetes across four CD4+ subsets. Highly expressing activated T cells could be over-counted with a cDNA template.

Since all of the isolated RNA was reverse transcribed, expressed TCRB transcripts were what got sequenced. Sequencing used immunoSEQ multiplex PCR; TCRdb keeps in-frame clones, though not all of them. Of around 280,000 clones listed, 15% are singletons. This clone has just a few counts. Its antigen is currently unknown. There are 15 residues in the CDR3. V was pared by 4 bases and J by 4 bases, with 14 bases between. Germline V gene sequence: CDR1 LNHNV, CDR2 YYDKDF (reference sequence). The specimen sequenced was naive CD4+ T cells from blood. V usage is TRBV15 and J usage is TRBJ1-5, with no clear D. The clonotype comes from a man aged 18 to 29 with type 1 diabetes. CDR3 DNA sequence: TGTGCCACCAGCAAGAAGAGGGTGGAGAATCAGCCCCAGCATTTT. Translation gives CATSKKRVENQPQHF.